These 2 T cell receptor beta chains share one sample of origin, sequenced in a study of cytomegalovirus exposure and HLA in healthy donors. A multiplex PCR was run with 60 Vbeta primers and 13 Jbeta primers. Sequencing was performed with immunoSEQ multiplex PCR; in TCRdb, only in-frame clones are kept and a portion is missing. Of tens of thousands of clones in the sample, 73% were seen once. The sequencing input was PBMCs. Source of these receptors: a man over 45 in good health and CMV-seronegative.

V is TRBV7-2 and J is TRBJ2-5; D call uncertain. The V end was cut by 2 bases, the J end by 3 bases, with 13 bases between. From germline, CDR1 is SGHTA and CDR2 FQGNSA. The length of the CDR3 is 15 residues. As DNA, the CDR3 is TGTGCCAGCAGCTTAAGGTTGAGCGTAGAAGAGACCCAGTACTTC. This gives the protein CASSLRLSVEETQYF. The variable domain in full, completed from reference TRBV7-2 and TRBJ2-5, reads GAGVSQSPSNKVTEKGKDVELRCDPISGHTALYWYRQSLGQGLEFLIYFQGNSAPDKSGLPSDRFSAERTGGSVSTLTIQRTQQEDSAVYLCASSLRLSVEETQYFGPGTRLLVL.

Regarding this clone: The junction departs from germline at one end; a sequencing error may be responsible. The chain couples TRBV6-6 to TRBJ1-1; D might be TRBD1 (5 bases). CDR3 length: 14 residues. CDR1 MNHNY and CDR2 SVGAGI come from the germline V gene (reference sequence). In DNA form, the CDR3 reads TGTGCCACCAGTACCTTAAGGGGTGATCCCGAAGCTTTCTTT. Its protein is CATSTLRGDPEAFF.